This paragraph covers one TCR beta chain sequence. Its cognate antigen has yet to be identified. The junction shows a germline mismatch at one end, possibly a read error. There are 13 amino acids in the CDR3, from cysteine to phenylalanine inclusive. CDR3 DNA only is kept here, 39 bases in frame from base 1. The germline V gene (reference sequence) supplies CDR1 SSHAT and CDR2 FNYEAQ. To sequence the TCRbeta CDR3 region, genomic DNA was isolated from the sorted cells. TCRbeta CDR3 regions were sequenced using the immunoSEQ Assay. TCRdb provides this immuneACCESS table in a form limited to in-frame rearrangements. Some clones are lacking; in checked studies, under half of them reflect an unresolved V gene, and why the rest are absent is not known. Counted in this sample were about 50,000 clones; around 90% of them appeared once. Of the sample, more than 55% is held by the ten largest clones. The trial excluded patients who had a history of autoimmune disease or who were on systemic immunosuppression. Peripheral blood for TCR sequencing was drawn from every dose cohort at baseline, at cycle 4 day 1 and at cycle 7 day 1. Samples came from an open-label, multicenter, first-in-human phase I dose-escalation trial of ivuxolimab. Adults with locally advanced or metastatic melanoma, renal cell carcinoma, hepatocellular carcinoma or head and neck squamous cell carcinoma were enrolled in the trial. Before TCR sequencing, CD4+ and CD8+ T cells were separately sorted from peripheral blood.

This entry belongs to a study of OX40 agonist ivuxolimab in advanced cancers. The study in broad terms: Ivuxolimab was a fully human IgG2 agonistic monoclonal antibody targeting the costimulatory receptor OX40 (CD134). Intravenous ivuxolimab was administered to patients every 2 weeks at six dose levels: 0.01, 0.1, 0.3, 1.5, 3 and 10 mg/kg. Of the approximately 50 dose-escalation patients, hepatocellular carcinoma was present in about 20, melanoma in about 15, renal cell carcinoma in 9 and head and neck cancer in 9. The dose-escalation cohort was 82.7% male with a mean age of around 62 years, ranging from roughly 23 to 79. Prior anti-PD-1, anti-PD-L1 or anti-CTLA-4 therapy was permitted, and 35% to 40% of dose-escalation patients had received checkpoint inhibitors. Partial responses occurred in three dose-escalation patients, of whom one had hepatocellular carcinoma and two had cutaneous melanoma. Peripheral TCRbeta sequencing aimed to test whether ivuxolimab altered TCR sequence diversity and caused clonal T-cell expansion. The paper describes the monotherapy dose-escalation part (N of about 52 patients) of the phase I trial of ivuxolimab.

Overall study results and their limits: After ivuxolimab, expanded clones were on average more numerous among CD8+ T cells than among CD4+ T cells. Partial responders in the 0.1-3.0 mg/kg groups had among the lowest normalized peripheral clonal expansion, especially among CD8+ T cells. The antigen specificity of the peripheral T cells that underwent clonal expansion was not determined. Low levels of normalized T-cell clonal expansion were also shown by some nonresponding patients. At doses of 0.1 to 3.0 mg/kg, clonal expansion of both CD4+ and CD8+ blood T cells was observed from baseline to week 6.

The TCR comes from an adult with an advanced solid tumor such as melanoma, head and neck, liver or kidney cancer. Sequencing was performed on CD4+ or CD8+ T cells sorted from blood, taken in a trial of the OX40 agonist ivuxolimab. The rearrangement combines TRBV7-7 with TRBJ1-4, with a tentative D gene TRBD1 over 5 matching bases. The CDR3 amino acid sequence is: CASSLGQGEKLFF. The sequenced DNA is TGTGCTAGCAGCTTGGGGCAGGGTGAAAAACTGTTTTTT.